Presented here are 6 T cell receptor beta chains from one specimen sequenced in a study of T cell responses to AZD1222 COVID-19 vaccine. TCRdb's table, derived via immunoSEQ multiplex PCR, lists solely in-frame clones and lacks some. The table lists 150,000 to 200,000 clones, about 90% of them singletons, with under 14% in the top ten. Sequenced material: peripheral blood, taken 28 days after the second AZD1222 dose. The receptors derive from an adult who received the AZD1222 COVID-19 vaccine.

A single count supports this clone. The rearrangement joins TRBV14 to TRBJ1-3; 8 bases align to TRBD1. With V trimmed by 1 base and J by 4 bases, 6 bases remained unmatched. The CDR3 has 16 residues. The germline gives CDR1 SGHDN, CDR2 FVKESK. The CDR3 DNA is TGTGCCAGCAGCCAAGTTCAGGGGGCGAGAGGAAACACCATATATTTT. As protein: CASSQVQGARGNTIYF.

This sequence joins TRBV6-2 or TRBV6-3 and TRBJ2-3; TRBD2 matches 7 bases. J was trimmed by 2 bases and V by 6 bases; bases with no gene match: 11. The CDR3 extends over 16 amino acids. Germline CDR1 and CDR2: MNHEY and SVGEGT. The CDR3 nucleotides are TGTGCCAGCAGCCGGGGGGACCAACGTTTCACAGATACGCAGTATTTT. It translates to CASSRGDQRFTDTQYF.

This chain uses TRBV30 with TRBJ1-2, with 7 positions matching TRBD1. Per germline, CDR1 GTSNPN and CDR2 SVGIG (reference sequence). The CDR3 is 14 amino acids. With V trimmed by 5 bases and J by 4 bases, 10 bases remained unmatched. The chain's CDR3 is CAWRRDRMFYGYTF. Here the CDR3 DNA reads TGTGCCTGGCGCCGGGACAGAATGTTCTATGGCTACACCTTC.

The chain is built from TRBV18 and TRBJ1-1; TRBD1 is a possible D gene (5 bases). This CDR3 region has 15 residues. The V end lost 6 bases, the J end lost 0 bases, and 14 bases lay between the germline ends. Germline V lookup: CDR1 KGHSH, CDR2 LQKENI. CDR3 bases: TGTGCCAGCTCCCGGAAGACAGACCTGAACACTGAAGCTTTCTTT. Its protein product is CASSRKTDLNTEAFF.

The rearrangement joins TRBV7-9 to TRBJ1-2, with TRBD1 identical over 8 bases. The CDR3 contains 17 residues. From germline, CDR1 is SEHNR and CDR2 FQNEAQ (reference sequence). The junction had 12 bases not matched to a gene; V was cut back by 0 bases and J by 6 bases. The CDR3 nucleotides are TGTGCCAGCAGCTTAGCCGGACAGGGACCAAGAGATGATGGCTACACCTTC. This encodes CASSLAGQGPRDDGYTF.

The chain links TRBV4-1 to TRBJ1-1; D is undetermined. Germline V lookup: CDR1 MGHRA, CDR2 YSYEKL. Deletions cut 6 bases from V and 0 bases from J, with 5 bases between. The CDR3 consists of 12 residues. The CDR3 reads CASRGLNTEAFF. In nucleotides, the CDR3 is TGCGCCAGCAGGGGTCTGAACACTGAAGCTTTCTTT.